The next 20 T cell receptor beta chains were all read from a single sample in a study of T cell repertoires in cytomegalovirus infection (dated by TCRdb to between 2018 and 2021). Sequencer: Illumina HiSeq 1500. TCRdb passed the public sequencing reads through fastp at Q25 and MiXCR, retaining productive beta sequences. CDR3 protein sequences are deduplicated, and each keeps its most common genes and DNA. In all, the sample holds 210,000 or so distinct CDR3 sequences, and approximately 7% of those were seen once. The ten largest clones represent around 6% of the sample. The sequencing input was PBMCs. These receptors were collected from a human donor in good health (CMV status not recorded). Some clones in this sample may be carry-over from other donors' samples.

Ten or more counts support this clonotype. V is TRBV6-2 or TRBV6-3 and J is TRBJ1-6, with 8 bases aligning to TRBD1. This CDR3 has 15 amino acids. Germline-derived CDR1 and CDR2 are MNHEY and SVGEGT. V gave up 6 bases and J gave up 8 bases; unmatched junction bases: 9. The CDR3: CASSSRTGWDSPLHF. In DNA, the CDR3 is TGTGCCAGCAGCTCAAGGACAGGGTGGGATTCACCCCTCCACTTT.

The V call is TRBV27, the J call TRBJ1-1, with D tentatively TRBD1 (6 bases). V was shortened by 6 bases and J by 7 bases, with 15 bases between the two germline ends. This CDR3 contains 13 residues. The germline gives CDR1 MNHEY, CDR2 SMNVEV (reference sequence). The CDR3 sequence is CASRSRDTSEAFF. The CDR3 DNA reads TGTGCCAGCAGGTCCCGGGACACCAGTGAAGCTTTCTTT.

This clonotype occurred many times. The CDR3 reads CASSSGLLQPQHF. CDR3 DNA: TGTGCCAGCAGCTCGGGTCTGTTGCAGCCCCAGCATTTT. This rearrangement joins TRBV7-2 to TRBJ1-5; D ambiguous. V was shortened by 4 bases and J by 7 bases, with 11 bases between the two germline ends. CDR1 is SGHTA, CDR2 FQGNSA, per germline. This CDR3 contains 13 residues.

This clonotype was seen at least ten times. The V and J genes are TRBV9 and TRBJ2-2; 8 bases align to TRBD1. Germline lookup yields CDR1 SGDLS and CDR2 YYNGEE. There are 16 residues in the CDR3. Germline trimming cut 3 bases from V and 2 bases from J; bases unmatched to any gene: 6. This chain's CDR3 is CASSEGQAVNTGELFF. CDR3 DNA: TGTGCCAGCAGCGAGGGACAGGCAGTAAACACCGGGGAGCTGTTTTTT. The variable domain in full, completed from reference TRBV9 and TRBJ2-2, reads DSGVTQTPKHLITATGQRVTLRCSPRSGDLSVYWYQQSLDQGLQFLIQYYNGEERAKGNILERFSAQQFPDLHSELNLSSLELGDSALYFCASSEGQAVNTGELFFGEGSRLTVL.

This clonotype was observed a single time. No conserved phenylalanine or tryptophan ends this CDR3, so it is likely a read error. The J gene is TRBJ1-5, the V gene TRBV7-2, with a possible D match to TRBD1 (5 bases). This CDR3 contains 15 residues. CDR1 is SGHTA and CDR2 is FQGNSA in the germline V gene. CDR3 sequence reads: CASSLSGTGNQPQHS. The CDR3 DNA reads as TGTGCCAGCAGCTTGTCGGGGACCGGCAATCAGCCTCAGCATTCT.

The rearrangement joins TRBV20-1 to TRBJ2-5; 9 bases fit TRBD1. Germline V lookup: CDR1 DFQATT, CDR2 SNEGSKA (reference sequence). The CDR3 is 14 residues long. The trim removed 5 bases at V and 3 bases at J, leaving 7 bases unmatched. CDR3 protein: CSAPGTGPKETQYF. In DNA form, the CDR3 reads TGCAGTGCTCCCGGGACAGGGCCTAAAGAGACCCAGTACTTC.

The chain employs TRBV29-1 and TRBJ2-7; TRBD1 aligns across 8 bases. CDR1 is SQVTM and CDR2 is ANQGSEA in the germline V gene. The CDR3 is 16 residues long. Trimming removed 6 bases from V and 0 bases from J; junction bases left unmatched: 13. CDR3 DNA: TGCAGCGTCGCCCCGTTCTGGACAGGGAGCTCCTACGAGCAGTACTTC. Its protein is CSVAPFWTGSSYEQYF.

J is TRBJ2-5 and V is TRBV28, with TRBD1 matching 8 bases. Germline V gene lookup returns CDR1 MDHEN and CDR2 SYDVKM. After removal of 5 bases from V and 2 bases from J, the junction contained 4 bases not matched to a gene. CDR3 length equals 14 residues. This CDR3 is CASSPGGWQETQYF. The CDR3 DNA follows: TGTGCCAGCAGTCCAGGGGGCTGGCAAGAGACCCAGTACTTC.

This clonotype was seen a handful of times. V usage is TRBV5-1 and J usage is TRBJ1-1; possibly TRBD1 for D (6 bases). V lost 2 bases and J 4 bases, leaving 12 bases between the germline ends. Per germline, CDR1 SGHRS and CDR2 YFSETQ. The CDR3 runs to 14 residues. CDR3 sequence: CASSFGQPSTEAFF. The CDR3 bases are TGCGCCAGCAGCTTTGGACAGCCTTCCACTGAAGCTTTCTTT.

In this sample, this clonotype turned up many times. The chain couples TRBV6-2 or TRBV6-3 to TRBJ1-2; weak D call: TRBD1 (5 bases). This CDR3 spans 12 amino acids. V dropped 3 bases and J dropped 11 bases, with 13 bases sitting between them. Germline V gene lookup returns CDR1 MNHEY and CDR2 SVGEGT. For the CDR3, the DNA is TGTGCCAGCAGTTATCCAGGGATCCCTTACACCTTC. Residues: CASSYPGIPYTF.

Ten or more counts support this clonotype. This chain joins TRBV5-5 and TRBJ2-2; no definite D call. The CDR3 spans 16 residues. The V end lost 4 bases, the J end lost 0 bases, and 13 bases lay between the germline ends. From germline, CDR1 is SGHKS and CDR2 YYEKEE (reference sequence). The CDR3 sequence is CASSTQEKSNTGELFF. CDR3 nucleotides: TGTGCCAGCAGCACACAAGAGAAATCGAACACCGGGGAGCTGTTTTTT.

This clonotype was recorded many times. V usage is TRBV6-2 or TRBV6-3 and J usage is TRBJ2-1; TRBD2 matches at 9 bases. The CDR3 sequence is 17 residues long. Trimming cost V 1 base and J 6 bases; bases outside gene matches: 10. The germline V gene encodes CDR1 MNHEY and CDR2 SVGEGT. CDR3 sequence (DNA): TGTGCCAGCAGTTACTTAGGCGGGCTAGCGGGGCTCAATGAGCAGTTCTTC. Translating it yields CASSYLGGLAGLNEQFF.

This clonotype was recorded at least ten times. V is TRBV5-6 and J is TRBJ1-2, with TRBD1 matching 8 bases. Germline CDR1 reads SGHDT; CDR2 reads YYEEEE. This CDR3 is built from 16 residues. V lost 4 bases and J lost 3; bases outside the gene matches: 11. The CDR3 region has the DNA TGTGCCAGCAGCCGCAATACGGACAGGGTTTACTATGGCTACACCTTC. Protein product: CASSRNTDRVYYGYTF.

This clonotype has only a few counts. The J gene is TRBJ2-1, the V gene TRBV4-2, with D perhaps matching TRBD1 (6 bases). V lost 1 base, J lost 0 bases, and 16 bases lay in between. Germline lookup yields CDR1 LGHNA and CDR2 YNFKEQ. This CDR3 has 18 residues. DNA of the CDR3: TGTGCCAGCAGCCAAGTTTTCCTTCAGGGGCCCTCCTACAATGAGCAGTTCTTC. Translating it yields CASSQVFLQGPSYNEQFF.

This clonotype was counted ten times or more. One junction end disagrees with the germline gene, perhaps due to a read error. The V call is TRBV7-8, the J call TRBJ2-1; 8 bases fit TRBD2. Germline CDR1 reads SGHVS; CDR2 reads FQNEAQ. The CDR3 loop spans 11 amino acids. The CDR3 DNA sequence: TGTGCCAGCAGCCTAGCGGGTGAGCAGTTCTTC. It specifies CASSLAGEQFF.

Only a few counts were recorded for this clonotype. J is TRBJ2-7 and V is TRBV30, with 10 bases fitting TRBD1. The trim removed 3 bases at V and 5 bases at J, leaving 7 bases unmatched. From germline, CDR1 is GTSNPN and CDR2 SVGIG (reference sequence). CDR3 length: 14 amino acids. The CDR3, as DNA: TGTGCCTGGAGATGGGGACAGGGGAACGACGAGCAGTACTTC. Translation gives CAWRWGQGNDEQYF.

This clonotype showed up many times. The V gene is TRBV7-2, the J gene TRBJ1-6, with D possibly being TRBD1 (6 bases). V was cut by 3 bases and J by 6 bases, with 18 bases left in between. Looked up from germline, CDR1 is SGHTA and CDR2 is FQGNSA. The CDR3 runs to 17 residues. CDR3 DNA: TGTGCCAGCAGCTTCGGCGCTGGACAGTTACTTAATTCACCCCTCCACTTT. Its protein product is CASSFGAGQLLNSPLHF. Combining the CDR3 with reference TRBV7-2 and TRBJ1-6 gives the whole variable domain GAGVSQSPSNKVTEKGKDVELRCDPISGHTALYWYRQSLGQGLEFLIYFQGNSAPDKSGLPSDRFSAERTGGSVSTLTIQRTQQEDSAVYLCASSFGAGQLLNSPLHFGNGTRLTVT.

This clonotype was detected many times. The V call is TRBV5-1, the J call TRBJ2-2; D gene uncertain. The germline V gene encodes CDR1 SGHRS and CDR2 YFSETQ. The CDR3 has 16 amino acids. Trimming took off 0 bases at V and 2 bases at J, with 11 bases between the two ends. The CDR3 loop reads CASSLGISHNTGELFF. Here the CDR3 DNA reads TGCGCCAGCAGCTTGGGCATTTCACATAACACCGGGGAGCTGTTTTTT.

This clonotype was detected only a few times. V gene TRBV7-8 combines with J gene TRBJ1-5; D gene unclear. V lost 6 bases, J lost 3 bases, and 15 bases lay in between. Germline V gene data show CDR1 as SGHVS and CDR2 as FQNEAQ. The CDR3 extends over 15 amino acids. The CDR3 protein is CASSGEPRNNQPQHF. The CDR3 coding sequence is TGTGCCAGCAGTGGGGAGCCCAGGAACAATCAGCCCCAGCATTTT.

This clonotype was counted ten times or more. The rearrangement joins TRBV6-2 or TRBV6-3 to TRBJ2-4; no firm D call. Trimming left V 2 bases short and J 7 bases short, with 9 bases between. Germline V gene sequence: CDR1 MNHEY, CDR2 SVGEGT. The CDR3 has 13 residues. The CDR3 here is CASSYGSTNIQYF. CDR3 sequence (DNA): TGTGCCAGCAGTTACGGGTCCACCAACATTCAGTACTTC.